Each of the 8 T cell receptor beta chains below was sequenced from the same sample in a study of T cell responses to AZD1222 COVID-19 vaccine. Assay used: immunoSEQ multiplex PCR; TCRdb lists only in-frame clones, some missing. The sample holds some 120,000 clones; more than 85% are singletons and the top ten take over 2.5%. The sample here was peripheral blood, taken on day 0 of AZD1222 vaccination. The receptors were sampled from an adult in good health.

The V gene is TRBV5-4, the J gene TRBJ1-1, with unresolved D. CDR3 length: 15 amino acids. Per the germline V gene, CDR1 is SGHNT and CDR2 is YYREEE (reference sequence). V shed 1 base and J shed 5 bases, with 15 bases lying between them. CDR3 loop: CASSLMARGITEAFF. CDR3 in DNA: TGTGCCAGCAGCTTGATGGCCCGGGGTATTACTGAAGCTTTCTTT.

The chain couples TRBV6-6 to TRBJ2-3; 14 positions match TRBD2. V shed 5 bases and J 0 bases; nucleotides not matched to a gene: 7. Germline-derived CDR1 and CDR2 are MNHNY and SVGAGI (reference sequence). The CDR3 spans 18 residues. In nucleotides, the CDR3 is TGTGCCAGCAGTCCCGGGACTAGCGGGAGTCGTAGCACAGATACGCAGTATTTT. It specifies CASSPGTSGSRSTDTQYF.

The CDR3 loop reads CAISSGSLQDTDTQYF. The CDR3 DNA follows: TGTGCCATTTCATCGGGGAGCTTACAGGATACAGATACGCAGTATTTT. The gene calls are TRBV27 and TRBJ2-3; D may be TRBD1 or TRBD2 (5 bases each). This CDR3 spans 16 amino acids. The ends were cut back, 10 bases at V and 3 bases at J, with 23 bases in the middle. The germline CDR1 and CDR2 sequences are MNHEY and SMNVEV (reference sequence).

This chain uses TRBV10-3 with TRBJ1-2; TRBD1 is a possible D gene (5 bases). Trimming shortened V by 3 bases and J by 0 bases, and 8 bases separated the two germline ends. Germline V CDR1 and CDR2: ENHRY, SYGVKD. The CDR3 length is 14 residues. The CDR3 DNA is TGTGCCATCAGTGAAACAGGTTCTAACTATGGCTACACCTTC. As protein: CAISETGSNYGYTF.

The chain links TRBV7-2 to TRBJ2-2; 13 nucleotides agree with TRBD2. The CDR3 is made up of 18 amino acids. V lost 3 bases to trimming and J lost 6 bases; unmatched junction nucleotides: 10. Germline values: CDR1 SGHTA, CDR2 FQGNSA. The CDR3 protein is CASSLEMGGLAGAGELFF. CDR3 nucleotide sequence: TGTGCCAGCAGCTTGGAAATGGGTGGACTAGCGGGAGCCGGGGAGCTGTTTTTT. Together with reference TRBV7-2 and TRBJ2-2, the CDR3 gives the full variable domain: GAGVSQSPSNKVTEKGKDVELRCDPISGHTALYWYRQSLGQGLEFLIYFQGNSAPDKSGLPSDRFSAERTGGSVSTLTIQRTQQEDSAVYLCASSLEMGGLAGAGELFFGEGSRLTVL.

The rearrangement uses TRBV3-1 (or the pseudogene TRBV3-2) and TRBJ2-7, with D unresolved. This CDR3 comprises 15 residues. The germline V gene encodes CDR1 LGHDT and CDR2 YNNKEL (reference sequence). Between the trimmed V and J ends, which lost 6 bases and 1 base, there was a span of 16 bases. CDR3 loop: CASRQTSTPSYEQYF. In DNA form, the CDR3 reads TGTGCCAGCAGACAGACATCCACCCCTTCCTACGAGCAGTACTTC.

V gene TRBV7-2 combines with J gene TRBJ2-3; 14 positions agree with TRBD2. J gave up 4 bases and V 4 bases, and 4 bases lay outside the gene matches. The CDR3 is 16 amino acids. The V gene's germline CDR1 is SGHTA and CDR2 FQGNSA. The CDR3 spells CASSSGLAGVSDTQYF. In DNA, the CDR3 is TGTGCCAGCAGCTCGGGACTAGCGGGAGTTTCAGATACGCAGTATTTT. Full variable domain (missing parts from reference TRBV7-2 and TRBJ2-3): GAGVSQSPSNKVTEKGKDVELRCDPISGHTALYWYRQSLGQGLEFLIYFQGNSAPDKSGLPSDRFSAERTGGSVSTLTIQRTQQEDSAVYLCASSSGLAGVSDTQYFGPGTRLTVL.

This sequence joins TRBV19 and TRBJ1-1; no clear D gene. Trimming stripped 1 base from V and 5 bases from J, with 14 bases between. Germline-derived CDR1 and CDR2 are LNHDA and SQIVND (reference sequence). The CDR3 covers 15 residues. DNA of the CDR3: TGTGCCAGTAGTATAGTCGCTGGGCCCCAAACTGAAGCTTTCTTT. Its protein product is CASSIVAGPQTEAFF.